The 8 T cell receptor beta chains given below trace back to one sample, sequenced in a study of OX40 agonist ivuxolimab in advanced cancers. TCRdb's copy holds only in-frame clones and misses some; the assay was immunoSEQ multiplex PCR. The sample shows more than 75,000 clones, around 85% of them seen only once. Sample: CD4+ or CD8+ T cells sorted from blood, taken in a trial of the OX40 agonist ivuxolimab. These TCRs come from an adult with an advanced solid tumor such as melanoma, head and neck, liver or kidney cancer.

The V call is TRBV7-9, the J call TRBJ2-6, with TRBD2 matching over 12 bases. J gave up 2 bases and V 8 bases, and 1 base lay outside the gene matches. Germline values: CDR1 SEHNR, CDR2 FQNEAQ (reference sequence). This CDR3 spans 15 amino acids. The CDR3 DNA sequence: TGTGCCAGCGGACTAGCGGGGACTGGGGCCAACGTCCTGACTTTC. This codes for CASGLAGTGANVLTF.

The V and J genes are TRBV11-2 and TRBJ1-2; 9 nucleotides agree with TRBD1. The CDR3 length is 16 residues. Germline V gene sequence: CDR1 SGHAT, CDR2 FQNNGV. V trimming: 4 bases; J trimming: 6 bases; junction bases outside the gene matches: 12. The CDR3 nucleotides are TGTGCCAGCAGCTGGTCGACCGGGACAGGGACAAATGGCTACACCTTC. Translation: CASSWSTGTGTNGYTF.

The CDR3 DNA is TGTGCCAGCAGCTTAACAGAGTTCTACAATGAGCAGTTCTTC. It is translated as CASSLTEFYNEQFF. The chain recombines TRBV11-1 with TRBJ2-1; no firm D call. Germline V gene lookup returns CDR1 SGHAT and CDR2 FQDESV (reference sequence). The CDR3 loop spans 14 amino acids. V gave up 2 bases and J gave up 3 bases, with 8 bases separating them.

The rearrangement joins TRBV27 to TRBJ2-1; the match to TRBD2 covers 7 bases. The CDR3 spans 14 residues. J lost 9 bases, V lost 3 bases, and 8 bases had no gene match. CDR1 is MNHEY and CDR2 is SMNVEV in the germline V gene (reference sequence). CDR3 nucleotides: TGTGCCAGCAGTTTGGGAGGGAGACGGGGTGAGCAGTTCTTC. Protein sequence: CASSLGGRRGEQFF.

The chain recombines TRBV5-1 with TRBJ1-1; D is ambiguous. This CDR3 region has 15 residues. CDR1 and CDR2 from the germline V gene are SGHRS and YFSETQ. Deletions cut 4 bases from V and 5 bases from J, with 18 bases between. CDR3 coding DNA: TGCGCCAGCAGCGAAAGGCCCGTTAGCGGGACTGAAGCTTTCTTT. This sequence encodes CASSERPVSGTEAFF.

The rearrangement uses TRBV5-1 and TRBJ2-1; D unclear. Germline CDR1 SGHRS, CDR2 YFSETQ. CDR3 length: 16 amino acids. V lost 6 bases and J lost 2, with 18 bases in between. CDR3 sequence: CASTPAEAEPYNEQFF. In DNA form, the CDR3 reads TGCGCCAGCACCCCGGCAGAGGCGGAACCCTACAATGAGCAGTTCTTC.

This clone was seen a few times. The rearrangement joins TRBV27 to TRBJ1-2; 7 bases are a match to TRBD1. CDR3 size: 13 residues. Germline CDR1 and CDR2: MNHEY and SMNVEV (reference sequence). J was trimmed by 8 bases and V by 5 bases; bases with no gene match: 8. The CDR3 sequence is CASSPGQERGYTF. The CDR3 DNA reads as TGTGCCAGCAGTCCAGGACAGGAGAGGGGCTACACCTTC.

The chain joins TRBV19 to TRBJ1-1; D gene uncertain. Germline V CDR1 and CDR2: LNHDA, SQIVND (reference sequence). The germline V and J ends were trimmed by 6 bases and 0 bases, with 11 bases remaining between them. CDR3 length: 14 residues. The CDR3 DNA is TGTGCCAGTAGGGAGACACGAGTGAACACTGAAGCTTTCTTT. This codes for CASRETRVNTEAFF.